The next 10 T cell receptor beta chains were all read from a single sample in a study of graft-versus-host responses after intestinal transplantation. Clones were sequenced by immunoSEQ multiplex PCR, and TCRdb holds only the in-frame ones, with some missing. Among about 89,000 clones listed, 91% were seen once. These receptors lack a known antigen. Sequenced here: unstimulated CD4+ T cells sorted from spleen or lymph node cells, sampled before intestinal transplant. The receptor source for this set is a human donor who received an intestinal transplant.

The V gene is TRBV10-2, the J gene TRBJ2-7; D is possibly TRBD1 (5 bases). V lost 0 bases and J lost 2, with 8 bases in between. CDR3 size: 14 residues. Germline values: CDR1 WSHSY, CDR2 SAAADI. The DNA of the CDR3 is TGCGCCAGCAGTGAGTCCCAGGGCCCCTACGAGCAGTACTTC. It encodes CASSESQGPYEQYF.

The J gene is TRBJ1-2, the V gene TRBV6-4; the match to TRBD1 covers 12 bases. The length of the CDR3 is 15 residues. V lost 5 bases and J lost 6; bases outside the gene matches: 7. The germline gives CDR1 MRHNA, CDR2 SNTAGT. This chain's CDR3 is CASSRGTGGADGYTF. The CDR3 nucleotides are TGTGCCAGCAGTCGGGGGACAGGGGGCGCCGATGGCTACACCTTC.

The chain joins TRBV10-3 to TRBJ2-7; D might be TRBD1 (5 bases). The CDR3 runs to 12 residues. Germline assignment: CDR1 ENHRY and CDR2 SYGVKD. V was shortened by 2 bases and J by 4 bases, with 6 bases between the two germline ends. CDR3 in amino acids: CAISEDSYEQYF. CDR3 sequence (DNA): TGTGCCATCAGTGAGGACAGTTACGAGCAGTACTTC.

This rearrangement joins TRBV27 to TRBJ2-5; weak D call: TRBD2 (7 bases). From germline, CDR1 is MNHEY and CDR2 SMNVEV (reference sequence). V lost 3 bases to trimming and J lost 1 base, with 12 bases between them. The CDR3 sequence is 15 residues long. The CDR3 region is CASSLRGRGQETQYF. CDR3 in DNA: TGTGCCAGCAGTTTGAGGGGGAGGGGCCAAGAGACCCAGTACTTC.

CDR3 sequence reads: CATTTHANTEAFF. The DNA of the CDR3 is TGTGCCACTACTACACATGCGAACACTGAAGCTTTCTTT. The genes are TRBV11-2 and TRBJ1-1; D is undetermined. From germline, CDR1 is SGHAT and CDR2 FQNNGV. The CDR3 length is 13 residues. The V end lost 10 bases, the J end lost 1 base, and 13 bases lay between the germline ends.

This clone was detected only once. The rearrangement links TRBV6-6 to TRBJ2-2, with D perhaps matching TRBD1 (5 bases). Germline CDR1 MNHNY, CDR2 SVGAGI (reference sequence). This CDR3 contains 13 residues. The V end lost 4 bases, the J end lost 6 bases, and 9 bases lay between the germline ends. This chain's CDR3 is CASSSGSAGELFF. In DNA, the CDR3 is TGTGCCAGCAGTTCAGGGTCGGCCGGGGAGCTGTTTTTT.

The rearrangement links TRBV19 to TRBJ2-3, with D possibly matching TRBD1 (6 bases). Per germline, CDR1 LNHDA and CDR2 SQIVND (reference sequence). The CDR3 length is 14 residues. V gave up 8 bases and J gave up 2 bases, with 14 bases separating them. The CDR3 here is CASLPQGSTDTQYF. CDR3 in DNA: TGTGCCAGTCTTCCACAGGGTTCCACAGATACGCAGTATTTT. The whole variable domain, remainder taken from reference TRBV19 and TRBJ2-3, is DGGITQSPKYLFRKEGQNVTLSCEQNLNHDAMYWYRQDPGQGLRLIYYSQIVNDFQKGDIAEGYSVSREKKESFPLTVTSAQKNPTAFYLCASLPQGSTDTQYFGPGTRLTVL.

This clone was counted between two and nine times. The chain joins TRBV4-3 to TRBJ1-1; D is undetermined. The germline V and J ends were trimmed by 1 base and 5 bases, with 11 bases remaining between them. This CDR3 has 14 residues. The germline V gene encodes CDR1 LGHNA and CDR2 YSLEER. The CDR3 nucleotides are TGCGCCAGCAGCCAAGTTGAGGGTCGGACTGAAGCTTTCTTT. This encodes CASSQVEGRTEAFF.

The V and J genes are TRBV12-5 and TRBJ1-6; no clear D. The V gene's germline CDR1 is LGHNT and CDR2 FRNRAP. The CDR3 totals 13 residues. V was cut by 1 base and J by 6 bases, with 4 bases left in between. As DNA, the CDR3 is TGTGCTAGTGGTTTGGGCGGTAATTCACCCCTCCACTTT. It encodes CASGLGGNSPLHF. Combining the CDR3 with reference TRBV12-5 and TRBJ1-6 gives the whole variable domain DARVTQTPRHKVTEMGQEVTMRCQPILGHNTVFWYRQTMMQGLELLAYFRNRAPLDDSGMPKDRFSAEMPDATLATLKIQPSEPRDSAVYFCASGLGGNSPLHFGNGTRLTVT.

Notes on this clone: One end of the junction fails to match germline, which may point to a read error. The chain uses TRBV5-6 and TRBJ1-3, with D unclear. This CDR3 has 14 residues. The germline CDR1 and CDR2 sequences are SGHDT and YYEEEE. This CDR3 is CASRLVASGNTIYF. In DNA, the CDR3 is TGTGCCAGCAGGTTGGTGGCCTCTGGAAACACCATATATTTT.